This T cell receptor (beta chain) appears in the sequencing data of a study of early T cells in non-severe SARS-CoV-2 infection. Individual cDNA molecules were tagged with unique molecular identifiers, the study reported. MiXCR, run by TCRdb on the 5' RACE reads, gives a single entry per CDR3 protein. The sample shows 55,000 to 85,000 distinct CDR3 sequences, approximately 9.1% of them seen only once. Losses at the gene ends were 6 bases for V and 4 bases for J; bases not matched to a gene: 5. The germline V gene has CDR1 DFQATT and CDR2 SNEGSKA (reference sequence). This CDR3 has 13 amino acids. Sequencing was performed on whole blood, taken at baseline. The TCR was taken from an adult who was a healthcare worker with PCR-confirmed SARS-CoV-2 infection or an uninfected control (not recorded which). The chain couples TRBV20-1 to TRBJ1-4; 7 bases are shared with TRBD1. The CDR3 DNA is TGCAGTGCGGAGGGACAGCGTAATGAAAAACTGTTTTTT. It yields the protein CSAEGQRNEKLFF.